The clone carrying this TCR beta chain is a singleton in its sample. Its cognate antigen is unknown. This record belongs to a study of cytomegalovirus exposure and HLA in healthy donors. The CDR3 sequence is 13 residues long. The germline CDR1 and CDR2 sequences are SEHNR and FQNEAQ (reference sequence). V lost 6 bases and J 3 bases, leaving 11 bases between the germline ends. Overall study results and limits: Accurate prediction of most subjects' HLA-A and HLA-B alleles from TCR beta sequences was reported.

This PCR relied on a set of 60 Vbeta primers and 13 Jbeta primers. Produced via immunoSEQ multiplex PCR; TCRdb's table is partial and in-frame only. This repertoire shows about 190,000 clones, 73% found once; its top ten account for about 2%. The V gene is TRBV7-9, the J gene TRBJ1-2; D ambiguous. The sequence derives from a woman in her 30s in good health and CMV-seronegative. The sample comprised PBMCs. The CDR3 loop is CASRLTSDYGYTF. The CDR3 DNA sequence: TGTGCCAGCAGGTTGACTTCGGACTATGGCTACACCTTC.